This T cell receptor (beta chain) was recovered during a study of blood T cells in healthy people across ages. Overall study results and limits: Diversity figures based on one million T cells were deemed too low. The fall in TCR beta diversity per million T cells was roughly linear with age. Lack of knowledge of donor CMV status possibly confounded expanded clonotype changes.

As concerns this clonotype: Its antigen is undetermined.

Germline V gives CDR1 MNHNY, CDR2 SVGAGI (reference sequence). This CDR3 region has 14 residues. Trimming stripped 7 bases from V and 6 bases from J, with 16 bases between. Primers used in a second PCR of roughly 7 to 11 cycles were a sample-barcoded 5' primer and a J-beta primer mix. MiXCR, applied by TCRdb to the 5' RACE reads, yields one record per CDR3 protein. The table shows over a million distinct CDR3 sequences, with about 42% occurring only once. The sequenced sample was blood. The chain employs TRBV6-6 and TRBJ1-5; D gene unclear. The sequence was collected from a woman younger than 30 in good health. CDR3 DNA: TGTGCCAGCATCGGGCAGGTAGTCAGTCAGCCCCAGCATTTT. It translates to CASIGQVVSQPQHF.